This T cell receptor beta chain appears in the sequencing data of a study of blood T cell repertoires in COVID-19. Study details: Researchers got acute and convalescent COVID-19 samples from the United States, Italy and Spain. From T cells, B-cell-depleted T cells, or PBMCs came the material, which was cDNA or gDNA.

The CDR3 is 14 amino acids. The V gene lost 1 base and the J gene lost 8 bases, with 11 bases spanning the gap. CDR1 is SGHTA and CDR2 is FQGNSA in the germline V gene. Clones were sequenced by immunoSEQ multiplex PCR, and TCRdb holds only the in-frame ones, with some missing. The table shows fewer than 50,000 clones, with roughly 70% occurring only once. The chain has TRBV7-2 and TRBJ1-4; D possibly corresponds to TRBD1 (6 bases). The sequence was collected from a man older than 75 with acute or convalescent COVID-19. The sample was peripheral blood. CDR3 DNA: TGTGCCAGCAGCTTAGTACAGGGAGGGGAAAAACTGTTTTTT. Residues: CASSLVQGGEKLFF.